This paragraph covers one T cell receptor beta chain sequence. This clone came up once. Which antigen it targets is not known. There are no base qualities to consult, and no much larger clone falls within one base. Library creation used the immunoSEQ multiplex PCR assay. A mixture of 60 forward primers for TCR Vbeta segments and 13 reverse primers for TCR Jbeta segments was used in the multiplex PCR. Amplification of the CDR3 region of rearranged TCR beta genes was performed with a multiplex PCR assay on genomic DNA. The Illumina HiSeq System was used to sequence the amplified TCR beta libraries as 87-base-pair reads. The authors' analysis ran thus. A later analysis tallied 75 million to 85 million unique TCR beta chains across the approximately 670 repertoires, and some 10 million of those chains were shared by two or more donors. To remove PCR and sequencing errors, raw reads were error-corrected and collapsed into unique sequences using a nearest-neighbor algorithm that merged closely related sequences. CDR3 sequences were aligned to IMGT reference sequences to assign V, D and J gene segments. For a sequence to be retained, at least a six-nucleotide match to both a V gene segment and a J gene segment was required. A rearrangement was called productive if the CDR3 had no stop codons and remained in frame with V and J, and every other rearrangement was called non-productive. CDR3 was defined according to IMGT convention as the region running from the second conserved V-encoded cysteine to the conserved J-encoded phenylalanine. In an earlier analysis of more than 550 of the donors, sequences lacking an unambiguous match to a single V gene segment were excluded. An earlier analysis of fewer than 650 of the donors classified V segments as functional when productive rearrangements were above 56.7% and as segregating when the standard deviation between donors was above 5%. To diagnose cytomegalovirus status from the catalog of TCR beta chain sequences, a statistical classification framework was built. In a later analysis, V and J genes were assigned by comparing TCR nucleotide sequences against IMGT/GENE-DB human TR gene sequences. The TCRdist pipeline was used in a later analysis to assign CDR3 sequences and most-parsimonious VDJ recombination scenarios. In a later analysis, every TCR beta chain was defined by the combination of its CDR3 amino acid sequence and its V-gene family, and reads without a unique V-gene family were dropped. As a way to deal with suspected cross-contamination and a sequencing artifact, a later analysis dropped more than 500 nucleotide sequences that were highly shared and had low generation probability. In a later analysis, a clonal expansion index for each public chain was calculated from normalized within-repertoire ranks of inferred template counts. A later analysis computed generation probabilities with a VDJ recombination model fitted to out-of-frame rearrangements, and checked the results against IGoR. A later analysis scored TCR-TCR, TCR-HLA and TCR-CMV co-occurrence with hypergeometric tests, applying a repertoire-size bias correction to TCR pairs. False discovery rates were estimated in a later analysis by permuting HLA or CMV assignments 20 times. A later analysis grouped co-occurring TCRs with DBSCAN, adding TCRdist sequence similarity when clustering within HLA-allele-positive subsets. Repertoires with fewer than 30,000 or more than 120,000 public chains were left out of co-occurrence clustering, as were five repertoires with anomalous nucleotide sharing. Imported from immuneACCESS, the table was reduced by TCRdb to in-frame sequences with V and J called. These copies leave out some clones; in studies compared against another copy, an unresolved V gene accounts for under half, and the cause of the remainder is not known. The V and J calls and the clone size are those of that table, but D and trimming were determined from the DNA. Across this sample there are 60,000 to 95,000 clones, with roughly 82% seen only once. The top ten hold approximately 20% of the sample.

The sample comes from a study of cytomegalovirus exposure and HLA in healthy donors (dated by TCRdb to about 2017). Turning to the overall study: In an earlier analysis of around 540 of the donors, around 290 Gb of sequence data and some 100 million unique TCR beta sequences from about 190 million T cells were reported. High-throughput TCR immunosequencing, statistical association of individual TCRs with disease status, and machine learning were combined to predict cytomegalovirus infection status. Among around 400 genotyped donors of the cohort, an average of about 240,000 unique TCR beta nucleotide sequences were sequenced per donor, about a sixth of them non-productive. The study was designed to test whether signatures of past pathogen exposure could be identified by cataloging public T cell receptors. A handful of DR-DQ haplotypes were handled as single units for association and clustering because linkage in the cohort was strong. In the later analysis, no new phenotypic data were used to find candidate immune exposures; instead, reliance was placed on TCR beta sequences and their occurrence across donors. HLA typing included class I and class II loci at four-digit resolution. The T cell repertoires of 670 or so subjects were profiled by immunosequencing and related to cytomegalovirus serostatus. A later genetic analysis used genome-wide SNP genotypes for about 60% of the 666 donors, treating that subset as a discovery cohort. Along with the roughly 670-subject first cohort, a separate validation cohort of over a hundred different subjects was used. About 330 gigabases of sequencing data and roughly 81 million unique TCR sequences made up an early release that covered nearly 650 HLA-typed donors. An earlier analysis of several hundred of the donors applied high-throughput TCR beta sequencing to assess whether each TCR beta V gene segment acted as functional or pseudogenic. The number of donors typed differed by locus, with about 629-630 for A, B, C, DRB1 and DQB1, 522 for DQA1, about 610 for DPA1, and around 460 for DPB1. Of the roughly 420 genotyped donors, 81% were placed in the genetic ancestry cluster associated with self-reported Caucasian donors. Donor age, sex, ethnicity and CMV serostatus were collected together with the repertoire data. Every repertoire in the discovery cohort had been generated on one and the same sequencing platform. To study patterns of TCR occurrence, a later analysis re-analyzed previously published TCR beta repertoires from just over 650 donors and added high-resolution HLA genotyping.

The cohort was made up of approximately 670 healthy bone marrow donors. At the time of sampling, all cohort members were nominally healthy, though unrecorded immune exposures were likely present. The donor was CMV seropositive and was included in the group of almost 300 seropositive cohort members. A peripheral blood sample was provided by each donor, and peripheral blood mononuclear cells were used for TCR beta sequencing. Genomic DNA was extracted from the blood cell samples with the Qiagen DNeasy Blood Extraction Kit. Here is what the overall study found, with its caveats: The cohort was sequenced for TCR beta chains only, and without alpha or paired-chain data the features that could be detected were limited. Because some donors lacked HLA typing at each locus, the association tests relied only on the typed subset. While some public TCRs were present in many individuals, most TCR sequences turned up only very rarely across donors. The study gave a list of about 170 TCR beta chains associated with cytomegalovirus. In vitro tests confirmed that a few of the cytomegalovirus-associated TCR beta chains recognize cytomegalovirus antigens. Because counts were too low, seventeen rarely observed V segments, including chromosome 9 orphons, were left out of the earlier analysis of approximately 500 of the donors. In an earlier analysis of some 640 of the donors, most TCR beta V segments were observed in productive rearrangements about 90% or about 30% of the time, broadly matching IMGT annotations. A later genetic analysis associated a missense DCLRE1C variant with V-gene and J-gene trimming of TCR beta chains, and an independent cohort replicated the association. Immune exposure information for the cohort was limited to CMV serostatus. Cytomegalovirus status was reported to be diagnosed by the classifier with high specificity and sensitivity in both the original and validation cohorts. In a later analysis, some 18,000 TCR beta sequences were associated with specific HLA alleles at a false discovery rate of 0.05. The presence/absence analyses assumed that sequencing depth was roughly uniform across donors, and that assumption may not be true. A later analysis found that TCR association rates varied across HLA loci, with DRB1 alleles showing the most associated TCRs and HLA-C alleles the fewest. Compared with equally common non-associated chains, HLA-associated TCR beta chains in a later analysis were more clonally expanded and had lower generation probabilities. According to the authors, the approach could potentially be generalized to other disease states and immunological phenotypes. Several of the top co-occurrence clusters appeared to be linked to parvovirus B19, influenza, CMV and Epstein-Barr virus, according to a later analysis. A further reported finding was that TCR beta sequences accurately predicted the HLA-A and HLA-B alleles for most subjects in the first cohort. In a later genetic analysis, fewer N-insertions in productive TCRs were reported among donors in an Asian-associated ancestry cluster than the 666-donor mean. Linkage disequilibrium might explain the correlated functional status among segregating V segments, but an unknown experimental factor could not be ruled out. Assigning TCR associations to individual alleles was difficult when HLA alleles, especially DR and DQ, strongly co-occurred. A later analysis found that most CMV-associated TCR beta chains appeared HLA-restricted, with HLA associations seemingly driven largely by CMV exposure. A cluster of highly shared sequence variants was judged likely to represent a technical artifact of the sequencing pipeline.

This sequence was found in a man aged 70-80 years in good health and CMV-seropositive. Source material: PBMCs.

CDR3 region: CASSEAGGNYGYTF. At the DNA level, the sequence is TGTGCCAGCAGTGAAGCGGGCGGGAACTATGGCTACACCTTC. The chain is assembled from TRBV2 and TRBJ1-2, with the D segment identity uncertain. Deletion took 0 bases off V and 2 bases off J, with a span of 7 bases between the germline ends. Reading the germline V gene gives CDR1 SNHLY and CDR2 FYNNEI. From its cysteine to its phenylalanine, the CDR3 spans 14 amino acids. The only DNA kept is the CDR3, 42 bases in frame from the first base.